Listed below are T cell receptor beta chains from one sample, sequenced in a study of T cells in Graves' hyperthyroidism and ophthalmopathy. In TCRdb, the multiplex PCR reads were re-called with MiXCR into one record per CDR3 protein. The data contain a few hundred thousand distinct CDR3 sequences, just over 45% of them singletons. The sequencing input was peripheral blood or thyroid tissue (not recorded which). The receptors were sampled from a young woman with Graves' hyperthyroidism. Each CDR3 is given with its conserved first and last residue. A D gene is named only where the DNA matches it firmly. A row's size may be missing; if present it is once, few, many or a size class.

>-|TRBJ1-2|TRBV25-1|-|14
CASVEYQGPYGYTF
>TRBD2|TRBJ2-3|TRBV20-1|-|16
CSARDPGLVSTDTQYF
>-|TRBJ1-6|TRBV6-1|many|13
CASKKTSLSPLHF
>-|TRBJ2-5|TRBV6-2/TRBV6-3|many|16
CASSYQTTSTVATQYF
>-|TRBJ2-5|TRBV4-3|-|16
CASSQEVPRKTETQYF
>-|TRBJ1-6|TRBV9|-|15
CASSVGQGLNSPLHF
>-|TRBJ1-2|TRBV19|many|14
CASSNSAGAYGYTF
>-|TRBJ2-7|TRBV9|-|13
CASSVSGKYEQYF
>-|TRBJ2-5|TRBV5-4|many|17
CASSLPTGGPQQETQYF
>TRBD1|TRBJ1-6|TRBV7-3|-|17
CASSLTVGQGRNSPLHF
>TRBD1|TRBJ2-7|TRBV5-8|many|19
CASSREGRGLLFPRHEQYF
>-|TRBJ2-1|TRBV7-9|-|14
CASSVTLGRNEQFF
>-|TRBJ1-2|TRBV7-6|many|14
CASSLGAGAGGYTF
>TRBD1|TRBJ1-2|TRBV7-9|once|15
CASSLGTGAWYGYTF
>TRBD2|TRBJ2-5|TRBV29-1|-|16
CSVEMVGGGRQETQYF
>-|TRBJ1-4|TRBV2|many|13
CASSRGEDEKLFF
>-|TRBJ2-3|TRBV24-1|-|15
CATSDLSQGSDEQYF
>-|TRBJ2-7|TRBV10-3|many|12
CAISADSYEQYF
>TRBD1|TRBJ1-1|TRBV29-1|many|13
CSVKGQGASEAFF
>-|TRBJ2-7|TRBV20-1|many|14
CSARRTGELHEQYF
>-|TRBJ2-5|TRBV24-1|-|12
CATSAPRETQYF
>TRBD1|TRBJ1-2|TRBV7-8|-|14
CASSLDGRGIGYTF
>TRBD1|TRBJ1-5|TRBV4-3|many|15
CASSQDRDPNQPQHF
>TRBD1|TRBJ2-2|TRBV12-3/TRBV12-4|-|16
CASSFSGQGYTGELFF
>-|TRBJ1-1|TRBV12-3/TRBV12-4|many|12
CASTTRETEAFF
>-|TRBJ1-4|TRBV24-1|-|19
CATSAPPGERTSYNEKLFF
>TRBD2|TRBJ2-7|TRBV2|-|14
CAILAGGALGEQYF
>TRBD1|TRBJ2-5|TRBV10-3|-|15
CAISGAGQGSETQYF
>-|TRBJ2-7|TRBV29-1|once|10
CSVVPGEQYF
>TRBD1|TRBJ2-1|TRBV9|-|14
CASSAVTGHNEQFF
>-|TRBJ2-7|TRBV10-1|many|14
CASSESRGPTKQYF
>-|TRBJ2-7|TRBV19|many|13
CASSGGETEEQYF
>TRBD1|-|TRBV20-1|-|19
CSAKLDRGRRMAGVREQFF
>-|TRBJ2-7|TRBV7-8|many|13
CASSLEFSYEQYF
>TRBD1|TRBJ1-1|TRBV18|-|14
CASSPAGGSTEAFF
>TRBD2|TRBJ2-7|TRBV20-1|-|15
CSANLRVAGANEQYF
>-|TRBJ1-4|TRBV5-1|many|13
CASSLDTLEKLFF
>TRBD1|TRBJ1-3|TRBV7-9|many|14
CASSPDRFGNTIYF
>-|TRBJ1-1|TRBV30|few|13
CAWSVRVDTEAFF
>TRBD1|TRBJ2-2|TRBV9|-|15
CASSTRQGATGELFF
>-|TRBJ2-5|TRBV6-5|many|12
CASGEVQETQYF
>-|TRBJ1-5|TRBV12-3/TRBV12-4|many|16
CASSDLLSLGNQPQHF
>TRBD2|TRBJ2-3|TRBV29-1|-|15
CSAEGTSGRTDTQYF
>TRBD2|TRBJ2-7|TRBV20-1|-|17
CSARDTAGASFSYEQYF
>TRBD1|TRBJ2-7|TRBV25-1|many|13
CASNGQGFYEQYF
>-|TRBJ2-7|TRBV20-1|many|12
CSAPDGSYEQYF
>-|TRBJ2-7|TRBV2|many|12
CASRGPQYEQYF
>-|-|TRBV2|-|12
CASSDLFFEQFF
>-|TRBJ2-2|TRBV7-7|-|11
CASSDIGELFF
>TRBD1|TRBJ2-5|TRBV28|many|13
CASRTGAEETQYF
>-|TRBJ1-5|TRBV6-5|many|16
CASSQGHGGGNQPQHF
>TRBD1|TRBJ1-2|TRBV6-5|many|16
CASSVRRTGGSYGYTF
>-|TRBJ2-7|TRBV7-2|many|15
CASSFRVLESYEQYF
>-|TRBJ2-7|TRBV7-6|many|15
CASSSQASGNYEQYF
>-|TRBJ1-3|TRBV7-9|many|15
CASSLVQFSGNTIYF